This T cell receptor (beta chain) originates from a study of blood T cell repertoires in COVID-19. Original handling: Nucleated cell counts were estimated from reference gene primer amplification. Some clones are missing from TCRdb's copy, which holds only in-frame ones; the method was immunoSEQ multiplex PCR. The V and J calls and the clone size are those of that table, but D and trimming were determined from the DNA. The repertoire has 210,000 or so clones, under 90% of them found once; the top ten carry around 18%. Per the germline V gene, CDR1 is LNHDA and CDR2 is SQIVND (reference sequence). This CDR3 spans 15 amino acids. Trimming took 5 bases from V and 6 from J; bases not matched to a gene: 6.

V usage is TRBV19 and J usage is TRBJ2-7, with 14 bases matching TRBD2. Input material: peripheral blood. The sequence derives from a woman of 80 years or more with active or convalescent COVID-19. The CDR3 is CASSLRTSGGFEQYF. The CDR3 nucleotides are TGTGCCAGTAGTCTACGGACTAGCGGGGGGTTCGAGCAGTACTTC.